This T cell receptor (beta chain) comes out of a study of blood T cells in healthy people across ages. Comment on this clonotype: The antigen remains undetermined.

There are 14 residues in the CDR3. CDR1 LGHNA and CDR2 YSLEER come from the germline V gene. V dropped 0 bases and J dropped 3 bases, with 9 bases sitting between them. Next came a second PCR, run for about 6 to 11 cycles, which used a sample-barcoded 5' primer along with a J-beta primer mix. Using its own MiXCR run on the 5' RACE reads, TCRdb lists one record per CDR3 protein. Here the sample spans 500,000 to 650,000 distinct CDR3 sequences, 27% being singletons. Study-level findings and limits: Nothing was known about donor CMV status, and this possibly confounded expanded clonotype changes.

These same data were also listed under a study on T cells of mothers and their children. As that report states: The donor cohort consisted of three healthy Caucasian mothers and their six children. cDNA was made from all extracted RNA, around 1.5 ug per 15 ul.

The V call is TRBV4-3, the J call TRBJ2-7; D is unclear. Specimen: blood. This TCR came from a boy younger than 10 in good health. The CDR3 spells CASSQDGRYYEQYF. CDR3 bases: TGCGCCAGCAGCCAAGATGGCAGGTACTACGAGCAGTACTTC.